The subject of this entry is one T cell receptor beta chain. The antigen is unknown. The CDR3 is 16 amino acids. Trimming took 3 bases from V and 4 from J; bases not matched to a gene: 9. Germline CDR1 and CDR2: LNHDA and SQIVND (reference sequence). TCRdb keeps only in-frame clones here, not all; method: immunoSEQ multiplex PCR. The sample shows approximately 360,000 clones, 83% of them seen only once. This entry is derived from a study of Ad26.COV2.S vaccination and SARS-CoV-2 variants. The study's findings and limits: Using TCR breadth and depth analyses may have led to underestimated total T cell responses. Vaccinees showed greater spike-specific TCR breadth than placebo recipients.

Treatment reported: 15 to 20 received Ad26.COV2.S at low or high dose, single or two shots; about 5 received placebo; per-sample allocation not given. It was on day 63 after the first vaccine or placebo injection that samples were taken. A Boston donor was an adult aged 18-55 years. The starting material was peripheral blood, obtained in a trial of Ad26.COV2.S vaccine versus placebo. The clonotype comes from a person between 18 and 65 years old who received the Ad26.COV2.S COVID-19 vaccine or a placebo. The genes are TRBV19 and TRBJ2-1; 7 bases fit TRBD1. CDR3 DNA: TGTGCCAGTAGTATGGACAGGCAAGGGGCATACAATGAGCAGTTCTTC. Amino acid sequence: CASSMDRQGAYNEQFF.